Reported below is one T cell receptor beta chain. Its antigen specificity is not known. There are no base qualities to consult, and no much larger clone falls within one base. The study was a case-control design nested within a healthcare worker cohort in London, UK, with weekly nasopharyngeal swab PCR tests and blood sampling. Between 23 and 31 March 2020, the week of the UK lockdown, healthcare workers were enrolled and then followed up weekly for as long as 16 weeks. Based on the germline V gene (reference sequence), the CDR1 and CDR2 sequences are GTSNPN and SVGIG. The CDR3, cysteine through phenylalanine, is 11 amino acids long. Left in the record is the CDR3 DNA by itself, 33 bases read in frame from the first base. The data belong to a study of early T cells in non-severe SARS-CoV-2 infection (dated by TCRdb to the early 2020s). General notes on the study: TCR sequencing used bulk RNA from unsorted whole blood, so alpha and beta chains could not be paired.

The method was 5' RACE. TCRdb records NextSeq 500 as the sequencer. To correct for sequencing error and PCR bias, the TCR library protocol tagged individual cDNA molecules with unique molecular identifiers. Sequencing covered both TCR alpha and beta chains, and within each sample the abundances of alpha and beta sequences were tightly co-correlated. The original pipeline was this. Decombinator V4 was used to perform V gene, J gene and CDR3 annotation of TCR sequences. TCRs were defined as expanded if a significant change between any two time points was detected under a Poisson model with p below 0.0001. TCR abundances were normalised to the total number of TCRs sequenced per sample and were expressed as counts per million. TRAV1-2 paired with TRAJ12, TRAJ20 or TRAJ33 defined MAIT TCRs, while TRAV10 paired with TRAJ18 defined iNKT TCRs. VDJdb, accessed on 1 November 2021, was searched for TCRs annotated for CMV, EBV and SARS-CoV-2, and TCRs annotated for more than one antigen were excluded. TCRdb reworked the public reads: Q25 trimming with fastp, MiXCR clone assembly, productive beta chains retained. Each entry merges the rows of one CDR3 protein and shows their most common DNA and genes. For this entry, the V and J calls and clone size follow TCRdb and not the study's own pipeline. Here the sample has roughly 100,000 distinct CDR3 sequences; 12% to 15% occur a single time. The ten biggest clones cover around 5.8% of the sample.

Overall results and qualifications from the work: VDJdb matching was skewed toward anti-spike CD8 responses and likely underestimated virus-specific expansions, missing private and CD4 specificities.

This receptor was identified in an adult who was a healthcare worker with PCR-confirmed SARS-CoV-2 infection or an uninfected control (not recorded which). The chain is assembled from TRBV30 and TRBJ2-5; the D gene is unclear. Sequenced material: whole blood. The sequence in DNA is TGTGCGTTGGGCGGCCAAGAGACCCAGTACTTC. It is translated as CALGGQETQYF. The CDR3 plus the reference TRBV30 and TRBJ2-5 genes for the other parts give the full variable domain: SQTIHQWPATLVQPVGSPLSLECTVEGTSNPNLYWYRQAAGRGLQLLFYSVGIGQISSEVPQNLSASRPQDRQFILSSKKLLLSDSGFYLCALGGQETQYFGPGTRLLVL.